These 9 T cell receptor beta chains share one sample of origin, sequenced in a study of T cell responses to AZD1222 COVID-19 vaccine. Method: immunoSEQ multiplex PCR; TCRdb's copy keeps in-frame clones and lacks some. The profile shows roughly 190,000 clones, approximately 93% of them singletons. Sequences were derived from peripheral blood, sampled on day 0 of AZD1222 vaccination. All receptors derive from an adult in good health.

The chain employs TRBV9 and TRBJ1-1; no clear D gene. CDR3 length equals 14 residues. Deletions cut 4 bases from V and 1 base from J, with 11 bases between. Germline CDR1 reads SGDLS; CDR2 reads YYNGEE. The CDR3 DNA reads as TGTGCCAGCAGCATTTCGACGGAGAACACTGAAGCTTTCTTT. This gives the protein CASSISTENTEAFF.

This sequence joins TRBV29-1 and TRBJ1-1; weak D call: TRBD1 (5 bases). The V and J ends lost 4 bases and 6 bases respectively, with 9 bases between them. The germline gives CDR1 SQVTM, CDR2 ANQGSEA. The CDR3 runs to 11 residues. CDR3 loop: CSVGGLAEAFF. In DNA, the CDR3 is TGCAGCGTTGGGGGGTTGGCTGAAGCTTTCTTT.

The chain recombines TRBV27 with TRBJ2-2, with D uncertain. The germline V gene encodes CDR1 MNHEY and CDR2 SMNVEV (reference sequence). This CDR3 region has 14 residues. V lost 4 bases and J lost 2, with 8 bases in between. CDR3 DNA: TGTGCCAGCAGTTGGGGATCCAACACCGGGGAGCTGTTTTTT. It codes for CASSWGSNTGELFF.

V usage is TRBV9 and J usage is TRBJ2-6; 10 bases map to TRBD2. The CDR3 extends over 20 amino acids. Germline assignment: CDR1 SGDLS and CDR2 YYNGEE. V gave up 3 bases and J gave up 3 bases; unmatched junction bases: 15. The CDR3 region is CASSGSSSGSFFFGANVLTF. CDR3 nucleotide sequence: TGTGCCAGCAGCGGTTCATCTAGCGGGAGTTTCTTCTTTGGGGCCAACGTCCTGACTTTC. Together with reference TRBV9 and TRBJ2-6, the CDR3 gives the full variable domain: DSGVTQTPKHLITATGQRVTLRCSPRSGDLSVYWYQQSLDQGLQFLIQYYNGEERAKGNILERFSAQQFPDLHSELNLSSLELGDSALYFCASSGSSSGSFFFGANVLTFGAGSRLTVL.

The chain couples TRBV5-6 to TRBJ1-6; tentative D call: TRBD1 (6 bases). The CDR3 runs to 16 residues. The germline gives CDR1 SGHDT, CDR2 YYEEEE. Trimming left V 0 bases short and J 0 bases short, with 7 bases between. DNA of the CDR3: TGTGCCAGCAGCTTGGGGGGGGCCTCCTATAATTCACCCCTCCACTTT. This encodes CASSLGGASYNSPLHF.

This chain joins TRBV5-6 and TRBJ2-7; D remains ambiguous. This CDR3 is 13 amino acids long. Trimming pared 0 bases from V and 2 bases from J, leaving 6 bases between. Germline CDR1 reads SGHDT; CDR2 reads YYEEEE. This chain's CDR3 is CASSLAIPYEQYF. DNA of the CDR3: TGTGCCAGCAGCTTGGCCATCCCCTACGAGCAGTACTTC.

The rearrangement uses TRBV27 and TRBJ1-3; D might be TRBD1 (5 bases). CDR1 is MNHEY and CDR2 is SMNVEV in the germline V gene (reference sequence). The CDR3 has 16 residues. V was clipped by 2 bases and J by 2 bases, with 13 bases between them. CDR3 protein: CASSLRGPSAGNTIYF. The DNA for the CDR3 is TGTGCCAGCAGTTTACGGGGACCCAGTGCTGGAAACACCATATATTTT.

The chain combines TRBV2 with TRBJ1-1, with D maybe TRBD1 (6 bases). Trimming removed 7 bases from V and 1 base from J, with 10 bases in between. Germline V lookup: CDR1 SNHLY, CDR2 FYNNEI. This CDR3 spans 13 amino acids. The CDR3 DNA is TGTGCCAGCACCGAACAGGGGAACACTGAAGCTTTCTTT. Protein product: CASTEQGNTEAFF. Full variable domain (missing parts from reference TRBV2 and TRBJ1-1): EPEVTQTPSHQVTQMGQEVILRCVPISNHLYFYWYRQILGQKVEFLVSFYNNEISEKSEIFDDQFSVERPDGSNFTLKIRSTKLEDSAMYFCASTEQGNTEAFFGQGTRLTVV.

This chain links TRBV29-1 with TRBJ1-1; 9 nucleotides match TRBD1. The CDR3 is 17 residues long. Germline CDR1 and CDR2: SQVTM and ANQGSEA. J was trimmed by 1 base and V by 3 bases; bases with no gene match: 12. The CDR3 nucleotides are TGCAGCGTTGACCAAAACGAAGGGACAGGGAAGAACACTGAAGCTTTCTTT. It translates to CSVDQNEGTGKNTEAFF.